Listed below are T cell receptor beta chains from one sample, sequenced in a study of type 1 and type 2 diabetes patients. Each CDR3 protein is one row after TCRdb ran MiXCR on the multiplex PCR reads. Altogether a few hundred thousand distinct CDR3 sequences are present, roughly 48% being singletons, with the ten largest covering roughly an eighth. Sample: peripheral blood mononuclear cells (PBMCs). The receptor source for this set is a man younger than 30 with type 2 diabetes. The CDR3 runs from the conserved cysteine through the conserved F or W. The D gene is left open where the match is weak. Not all rows give a size; the values are once, few, many and, for expanded clones, a class.

clone size,V gene,D gene,J gene,CDR3 protein,CDR3 DNA
.,TRBV20-1,TRBD2,TRBJ2-5,CSATGTRGTQYF,TGCAGTGCTACGGGGACTAGGGGGACCCAGTACTTC
.,TRBV30,.,TRBJ1-1,CASSIPLQGRTEAFF,TGTGCCAGTAGTATACCTTTACAGGGTAGGACTGAAGCTTTCTTT
few,TRBV28,.,TRBJ2-7,CASSPWGEMSYEQYF,TGTGCCAGCAGCCCTTGGGGCGAGATGTCCTACGAGCAGTACTTC
.,TRBV24-1,TRBD1,TRBJ1-2,CATSDSGTGGNGYTF,TGTGCCACCAGTGATTCTGGGACAGGAGGGAATGGCTACACCTTC
once,TRBV7-2,TRBD2,TRBJ2-5,CASSQRVGTSGGAETQYF,TGCGCCAGCAGCCAAAGGGTAGGGACTAGCGGGGGGGCGGAGACCCAGTACTTC
.,TRBV25-1,.,TRBJ2-3,CASSSGAQDTQYF,TGTGCCAGCAGTTCCGGGGCGCAAGATACGCAGTATTTT
.,TRBV2,TRBD2,TRBJ2-5,CASGWTSGFETQYF,TGTGCCAGCGGATGGACTAGCGGGTTCGAGACCCAGTACTTC
few,TRBV19,.,TRBJ2-3,CASSITAWRTDTQYF,TGTGCCAGTAGTATAACGGCATGGCGCACAGATACGCAGTATTTT
.,TRBV6-5,.,TRBJ2-2,CASSSARLVEGELFF,TGTGCCAGCAGTTCCGCACGACTAGTTGAGGGGGAGCTGTTTTTT
many,TRBV10-1,.,TRBJ2-7,CASSETPDGSYEQYF,TGCGCCAGCAGTGAAACTCCGGACGGCTCCTACGAGCAGTACTTC
.,TRBV6-5,.,TRBJ1-5,CASSSGQLNQPQHF,TGTGCCAGCAGTTCTGGTCAGTTAAATCAGCCCCAGCATTTT
.,TRBV4-3,.,TRBJ2-3,CASSPWAESTDTQYF,TGCGCCAGCAGCCCATGGGCGGAGAGCACAGATACGCAGTATTTT
.,TRBV15,.,TRBJ1-2,CATARAKIYGYTF,TGTGCCACCGCTCGGGCCAAGATATACGGCTACACCTTC
.,TRBV19,TRBD1,TRBJ1-5,CASSIGGTDTMPQHF,TGTGCCAGTAGTATAGGCGGGACAGACACTATGCCCCAGCATTTT
many,TRBV10-3,.,TRBJ2-7,CAISGTVNEQYF,TGTGCCATCAGTGGGACAGTCAACGAGCAGTACTTC
.,TRBV9,TRBD2,TRBJ2-2,CASSFLAPRGGGGELFF,TGTGCCAGCAGTTTCCTCGCCCCCCGGGGGGGCGGCGGGGAGCTGTTTTTT
.,TRBV24-1,.,TRBJ2-3,CATSDYEVTDTQYF,TGTGCCACCAGTGATTACGAGGTCACAGATACGCAGTATTTT
.,TRBV10-1,.,TRBJ2-3,CASSDQPATDTQYF,TGCGCCAGCAGTGACCAGCCAGCCACAGATACGCAGTATTTT
.,TRBV30,TRBD2,TRBJ2-1,CARSVSGSDNEQFF,TGTGCCCGGAGTGTTAGCGGGAGCGACAATGAGCAGTTCTTC
.,TRBV4-2,.,TRBJ1-2,CASSRIGVEDGYTF,TGTGCCAGCAGCCGAATCGGAGTTGAAGATGGCTACACCTTC
few,TRBV12-3/TRBV12-4,TRBD1,TRBJ1-2,CANKKAGTGYGYTF,TGTGCCAACAAGAAAGCCGGGACAGGGTATGGCTACACCTTC
few,TRBV6-1,.,TRBJ1-5,CASNGNSNQPQHF,TGTGCCAGCAACGGGAATAGCAATCAGCCCCAGCATTTT
few,TRBV13,.,TRBJ1-1,CASSLGTLNAEAFF,TGTGCCAGCAGCTTAGGGACCCTGAACGCTGAAGCTTTCTTT
.,TRBV7-8,.,TRBJ1-1,CASSLAGDLNTEAFF,TGTGCCAGCAGCTTAGCAGGAGACTTGAACACTGAAGCTTTCTTT
.,TRBV10-1,.,TRBJ2-3,CASSGAGVLGDTQYF,TGCGCCAGCAGTGGAGCGGGTGTTTTAGGGGATACGCAGTATTTT
.,TRBV10-1,.,TRBJ2-1,CASSESGVYNEQFF,TGCGCCAGCAGTGAGTCCGGAGTATACAATGAGCAGTTCTTC
.,TRBV7-8,.,TRBJ2-5,CASSMGREETQYF,TGTGCCAGTAGTATGGGCAGGGAAGAGACCCAGTACTTC
.,TRBV27,.,TRBJ2-5,CASGPIGGRETQYF,TGTGCCAGCGGACCGATCGGAGGGAGAGAGACCCAGTACTTC
.,TRBV27,.,TRBJ2-2,CASRRGGLGELFF,TGTGCCAGCCGACGAGGGGGGCTCGGGGAGCTGTTTTTT
.,TRBV6-4,TRBD1,TRBJ2-2,CASSLGVGTGRTGELFF,TGCGCCAGCAGTTTGGGGGTCGGGACAGGGCGCACCGGGGAGCTGTTTTTT
few,TRBV7-8,TRBD1,TRBJ2-5,CASNFGQGGETQYF,TGTGCCAGCAACTTCGGACAGGGCGGGGAGACCCAGTACTTC
.,TRBV18,.,TRBJ1-1,CASSPRSMNTEAFF,TGTGCCAGCTCCCCCAGGTCGATGAACACTGAAGCTTTCTTT
.,TRBV6-5,.,TRBJ1-6,CASSPRYNSPLHF,TGTGCCAGCAGTCCACGTTATAATTCACCCCTCCACTTT
.,TRBV7-8,.,TRBJ1-4,CASSLARSHWATNEKLFF,TGTGCCAGCAGCTTAGCCAGGTCGCATTGGGCAACTAATGAAAAACTGTTTTTT
.,TRBV30,TRBD1,TRBJ1-1,CAWSGAGGRYTEAFF,TGTGCCTGGAGTGGGGCAGGGGGAAGGTACACTGAAGCTTTCTTT
.,TRBV18,TRBD1,TRBJ1-1,CASSPRDRGEAFF,TGTGCCAGCTCACCCCGGGACAGGGGAGAAGCTTTCTTT
.,TRBV24-1,.,TRBJ2-1,CATHDKNEQFF,TGTGCCACCCATGATAAGAATGAGCAGTTCTTC
.,TRBV7-2,TRBD2,TRBJ2-5,CASSFGGRESETQYF,TGTGCCAGCAGCTTCGGCGGGCGGGAGTCGGAGACCCAGTACTTC
.,TRBV2,.,TRBJ1-4,CASGGNRDGLGEKLFF,TGTGCCAGCGGGGGGAACAGGGACGGTCTCGGTGAAAAACTGTTTTTT
.,TRBV28,.,TRBJ1-2,CASSFGSFYTF,TGTGCCAGCAGTTTCGGCTCGTTCTACACCTTC
few,TRBV7-3,.,TRBJ2-7,CASSSMVDRISYEQYF,TGTGCCAGCAGCTCCATGGTGGACAGAATTAGCTACGAGCAGTACTTC
few,TRBV29-1,.,TRBJ2-5,CSVAAVGGQETQYF,TGCAGCGTTGCGGCTGTGGGGGGCCAAGAGACCCAGTACTTC
few,TRBV6-5,TRBD2,TRBJ2-5,CASSYSGQKETQYF,TGTGCCAGCAGTTATAGCGGGCAGAAAGAGACCCAGTACTTC
.,TRBV29-1,TRBD2,TRBJ2-7,CSVETSGRASYEQYF,TGCAGCGTTGAGACGAGCGGGAGGGCTTCTTACGAGCAGTACTTC
many,TRBV6-6,.,TRBJ1-5,CASSTDSHQPQHF,TGTGCCAGCAGTACTGACAGCCATCAGCCCCAGCATTTT
.,TRBV19,TRBD1,TRBJ1-1,CASSIVRGLFERDSNLRPEAFF,TGTGCCAGTAGTATAGTCAGGGGGCTTTTCGAGCGGGATTCCAACTTAAGACCTGAAGCTTTCTTT
.,TRBV3-1,TRBD1,TRBJ1-6,CASSPRTGGRSSYNSPLHF,TGTGCCAGCAGCCCGCGGACAGGGGGCAGGAGCTCCTATAATTCACCCCTCCACTTT
few,TRBV7-9,.,TRBJ1-4,CASSLHTDNEKLFF,TGTGCCAGCAGCTTACACACAGACAATGAAAAACTGTTTTTT
.,TRBV6-1,.,TRBJ2-2,CASSKRDLVNTGELFF,TGTGCCAGCAGTAAAAGGGACTTAGTCAACACCGGGGAGCTGTTTTTT
.,TRBV2,.,TRBJ1-1,CASCRVSFTFF,TGTGCCAGCTGTCGGGTGTCGTTTACTTTCTTT
.,TRBV28,.,TRBJ1-3,CASRESANTIYF,TGTGCCAGCAGGGAGTCGGCGAACACCATATATTTT
.,TRBV9,.,TRBJ1-1,CASSDRRGAFF,TGTGCCAGTAGCGATCGAAGGGGAGCTTTCTTT
few,TRBV7-2,.,TRBJ2-7,CASSGSGTVSYEQYF,TGTGCCAGCAGCGGCTCCGGGACGGTCTCCTACGAGCAGTACTTC
.,TRBV7-2,TRBD1,TRBJ2-2,CASSGRTGNTGELFF,TGTGCCAGCAGCGGCCGGACAGGGAACACCGGGGAGCTGTTTTTT
once,TRBV28,TRBD2,TRBJ2-3,CASSLLTSGTDTQYF,TGTGCCAGCAGTTTGTTGACTAGCGGTACAGATACGCAGTATTTT
once,TRBV9,.,TRBJ2-7,CASSPAQYEQYF,TGTGCCAGCAGCCCCGCGCAGTACGAGCAGTACTTC
.,TRBV4-2,TRBD2,TRBJ2-3,CASSQDGASGRAGRTDTQYF,TGTGCCAGCAGCCAAGATGGGGCTAGCGGGAGGGCCGGGAGAACAGATACGCAGTATTTT
.,TRBV2,TRBD1,TRBJ1-2,CATHRQGLYGYTF,TGTGCCACACACCGACAGGGCCTCTATGGCTACACCTTC
.,TRBV19,TRBD2,TRBJ2-3,CASSRGVLREGPQDTQYF,TGTGCCAGTAGTAGGGGGGTCCTTCGGGAGGGCCCCCAAGATACGCAGTATTTT